Presented here are 9 T cell receptor beta chains from one specimen sequenced in a study of T cells in Graves' hyperthyroidism and ophthalmopathy (dated by TCRdb to between 2018 and 2021). Libraries came from multiplex PCR. The run used an Illumina HiSeq 2000. TCR beta CDR3 regions were amplified from RNA transcripts. For the first round of RT-PCR on the TCR CDR3, the HTBI primer set was used together with the Qiagen OneStep RT-PCR kit. TCRdb reworked the public reads: Q25 trimming with fastp, MiXCR clone assembly, productive beta chains retained. Each entry merges the rows of one CDR3 protein and shows their most common DNA and genes. The sample includes about 640,000 distinct CDR3 sequences, with about a fifth observed a single time. Roughly a third of the sample is taken by the ten largest. The sequenced sample consisted of blood. Receptors originate from a man aged 25-45 years with Graves' ophthalmopathy.

The gene calls are TRBV24-1 and TRBJ2-3; D not certain. The CDR3 has 16 residues. Trimming pared 0 bases from V and 1 base from J, leaving 10 bases between. CDR1 and CDR2 (germline): KGHDR, SFDVKD. The CDR3 is CATSDLKVMGTDTQYF. In DNA, the CDR3 is TGTGCCACCAGTGATTTGAAGGTGATGGGCACAGATACGCAGTATTTT.

A single count supports this clonotype. This CDR3 fails to terminate in the conserved phenylalanine or tryptophan, so it likely reflects a read error. The chain couples TRBV20-1 to TRBJ2-1; no definite D call. V lost 6 bases and J lost 3, with 12 bases in between. Per germline, CDR1 DFQATT and CDR2 SNEGSKA (reference sequence). The CDR3 spans 13 residues. The CDR3 sequence: CSAGAEVYNEQFL. CDR3 bases: TGCAGTGCCGGAGCCGAAGTCTACAATGAGCAGTTCCTC.

This clonotype has ten or more counts. V usage is TRBV11-2 and J usage is TRBJ2-5, with D possibly being TRBD1 (6 bases). Germline CDR1 reads SGHAT; CDR2 reads FQNNGV. This CDR3 comprises 14 residues. Trimming removed 5 bases from V and 3 bases from J, with 13 bases in between. The CDR3 reads CASSRIDRKETQYF. The CDR3 coding sequence is TGTGCCAGCAGCCGAATAGACAGGAAAGAGACCCAGTACTTC.

This clonotype was seen more than once but under ten times. J is TRBJ2-1 and V is TRBV9, with 12 bases identical to TRBD2. This CDR3 spans 19 amino acids. CDR1 SGDLS and CDR2 YYNGEE come from the germline V gene. The junction had 16 bases not matched to a gene; V was cut back by 4 bases and J by 5 bases. In DNA form, the CDR3 reads TGTGCCAGCAGCCCCCGGGCTAGCGGGAGGGCTAATAAAGACAATGAGCAGTTCTTC. Its translation is CASSPRASGRANKDNEQFF.

The rearrangement links TRBV7-9 to TRBJ2-1, with 8 bases lining up with TRBD2. Germline V lookup: CDR1 SEHNR, CDR2 FQNEAQ (reference sequence). V trimming: 5 bases; J trimming: 12 bases; junction bases outside the gene matches: 15. The CDR3 has 15 amino acids. DNA for the CDR3: TGTGCCAGCAGCCCCCGGAGGGAGCGGGGGCCGTGGCAGTTCTTC. It encodes CASSPRRERGPWQFF.

This rearrangement joins TRBV4-1 to TRBJ2-4; TRBD2 agrees at 8 bases. V lost 2 bases to trimming and J lost 5 bases; unmatched junction nucleotides: 11. This CDR3 has 17 amino acids. Germline CDR1 MGHRA, CDR2 YSYEKL. The CDR3 sequence: CASSQLSASGLQNIQYF. CDR3 DNA: TGCGCCAGCAGCCAATTATCGGCTAGCGGGCTTCAAAACATTCAGTACTTC.

The chain recombines TRBV11-2 with TRBJ2-2; D is perhaps TRBD2 (5 bases). CDR1 is SGHAT, CDR2 FQNNGV, per germline. V dropped 1 base and J dropped 4 bases, with 19 bases sitting between them. The CDR3 covers 18 residues. In DNA form, the CDR3 reads TGTGCCAGCAGCTTAGCCCTCCGGGTCCTCCGGGGCACCGGGGAGCTGTTTTTT. It codes for CASSLALRVLRGTGELFF.

The J gene is TRBJ2-1, the V gene TRBV29-1; no clear D gene. Trimming removed 8 bases from V and 6 bases from J, with 17 bases in between. CDR1 and CDR2 from the germline V gene are SQVTM and ANQGSEA. This CDR3 comprises 13 residues. CDR3 coding DNA: TGCAGCACCGGACCCTTGCCGGTCAATGAGCAGTTCTTC. Residues: CSTGPLPVNEQFF.

The rearrangement joins TRBV5-4 to TRBJ1-1; D might be TRBD1 (5 bases). The CDR3 has 14 residues. Deletions cut 5 bases from V and 1 base from J, with 12 bases between. Looked up from germline, CDR1 is SGHNT and CDR2 is YYREEE (reference sequence). The CDR3 DNA follows: TGTGCCAGCAGTCGTGTCAGGGAGAACACTGAAGCTTTCTTT. Residues: CASSRVRENTEAFF.